A selection of T cell receptor beta chains follows, all from one sample in a study of graft-versus-host responses after intestinal transplantation. Their specific antigens are unknown. Data came from immunoSEQ multiplex PCR; TCRdb stores just in-frame clones and leaves some out. This sample has 90,000 to 130,000 clones; 85% to 95% occur once, and the top ten carry roughly 1.2%. This sample comprised unstimulated CD8+ T cells sorted from spleen or lymph node cells, obtained before transplant. The receptor source for this set is a human donor who was the organ donor for an intestinal transplant. Each CDR3 is given with its conserved first and last residue. The D gene is left open where the match is weak. Clone size is shown for a subset of rows, as once, few, many or a class of expanded clone.

v_gene: TRBV13; abundance: .; d_gene: TRBD2; j_gene: TRBJ2-7; CDR3nt: TGTGCCAGCAGCCCCAGCGGGAGTCACGAGCAGTACTTC; CDR3aa: CASSPSGSHEQYF
v_gene: TRBV7-8; abundance: .; d_gene: TRBD1; j_gene: TRBJ1-2; CDR3nt: TGTGCCAGCAGCTCGGACAGGGGCGGCTATGGCTACACCTTC; CDR3aa: CASSSDRGGYGYTF
v_gene: TRBV5-1; abundance: .; d_gene: TRBD2; j_gene: TRBJ2-1; CDR3nt: TGCGCCAGCAGCTTGTCGCTAGCGGGAGAGACCTACAATGAGCAGTTCTTC; CDR3aa: CASSLSLAGETYNEQFF
v_gene: TRBV7-9; abundance: .; d_gene: .; j_gene: TRBJ2-3; CDR3nt: TGTGCCAGCAGCCCGACTTACACAGATACGCAGTATTTT; CDR3aa: CASSPTYTDTQYF
v_gene: TRBV6-6; abundance: .; d_gene: TRBD1; j_gene: TRBJ1-2; CDR3nt: TGTGCCAGCTTTGGGGACAGACCGACTAACTATGGCTACACCTTC; CDR3aa: CASFGDRPTNYGYTF
v_gene: TRBV7-9; abundance: .; d_gene: TRBD2; j_gene: TRBJ2-4; CDR3nt: TGTGCCAGCAGCCGGACTAGCGGGAGGTCTTGGAACATTCAGTACTTC; CDR3aa: CASSRTSGRSWNIQYF
v_gene: TRBV19; abundance: .; d_gene: .; j_gene: TRBJ1-5; CDR3nt: TGTGCCAGTAGACAGAGTGAAGATAGCAATCAGCCCCAGCATTTT; CDR3aa: CASRQSEDSNQPQHF
v_gene: TRBV4-1; abundance: .; d_gene: .; j_gene: TRBJ2-5; CDR3nt: TGCGCCAGCAGCCAAGATCCTGGGGGCAGGGAGACCCAGTACTTC; CDR3aa: CASSQDPGGRETQYF
v_gene: TRBV5-1; abundance: .; d_gene: .; j_gene: TRBJ2-7; CDR3nt: TGCGCCAGCAGCTTGCTTCCCGGGGTCTCCTACGAGCAGTACTTC; CDR3aa: CASSLLPGVSYEQYF
v_gene: TRBV4-1; abundance: .; d_gene: .; j_gene: TRBJ2-5; CDR3nt: TGCGCCAGCAGCCAAGATTGGGGTAGCGGCCAAGAGACCCAGTACTTC; CDR3aa: CASSQDWGSGQETQYF
v_gene: TRBV19; abundance: .; d_gene: .; j_gene: TRBJ2-7; CDR3nt: TGTGCCAGTAGTATTTCCCTTGGGGGACTTCTAACCTACGAGCAGTACTTC; CDR3aa: CASSISLGGLLTYEQYF
v_gene: TRBV30; abundance: .; d_gene: .; j_gene: TRBJ1-5; CDR3nt: TGTGCCTGGAGTGTCCAGGGCCATCAGCCCCAGCATTTT; CDR3aa: CAWSVQGHQPQHF
v_gene: TRBV9; abundance: .; d_gene: .; j_gene: TRBJ2-1; CDR3nt: TGTGCCAGCAGCCCCGACGGGGTCCACAATGAGCAGTTCTTC; CDR3aa: CASSPDGVHNEQFF
v_gene: TRBV4-1; abundance: .; d_gene: .; j_gene: TRBJ2-3; CDR3nt: TGCGCCAGCAGCCAAGGAAGGGGGGATACGCAGTATTTT; CDR3aa: CASSQGRGDTQYF
v_gene: TRBV28; abundance: .; d_gene: .; j_gene: TRBJ2-7; CDR3nt: TGTGCCAGCAGCCTATCGGGGCCCAACCCCTACGAGCAGTACTTC; CDR3aa: CASSLSGPNPYEQYF
v_gene: TRBV10-2; abundance: .; d_gene: TRBD2; j_gene: TRBJ2-1; CDR3nt: TGCGCCAGCAGTGTGCTAGCGGGAGGATACAATGAGCAGTTCTTC; CDR3aa: CASSVLAGGYNEQFF
v_gene: TRBV4-1; abundance: .; d_gene: .; j_gene: TRBJ1-3; CDR3nt: TGCGCCAGCAGCCAAGACAGGGCTACTGGAAACACCATATATTTT; CDR3aa: CASSQDRATGNTIYF
v_gene: TRBV5-3; abundance: .; d_gene: .; j_gene: TRBJ1-3; CDR3nt: TGTGCCAGAAGCTTCGGGGGACAACTCATAAAGGGGGACTATGGAAACACCATATATTTT; CDR3aa: CARSFGGQLIKGDYGNTIYF
v_gene: TRBV9; abundance: .; d_gene: TRBD1; j_gene: TRBJ2-1; CDR3nt: TGTGCCAGCACCGACAAGGACAGGGGAAACAATGAGCAGTTCTTC; CDR3aa: CASTDKDRGNNEQFF
v_gene: TRBV4-1; abundance: .; d_gene: .; j_gene: TRBJ1-2; CDR3nt: TGCGCCAGCAGCCAAGAACCAGGAAGGGACTATGGCTACACCTTC; CDR3aa: CASSQEPGRDYGYTF
v_gene: TRBV7-6; abundance: .; d_gene: .; j_gene: TRBJ2-1; CDR3nt: TGTGCCAGCAGCTTAGGGGGGGGCTTTTCCTACAATGAGCAGTTCTTC; CDR3aa: CASSLGGGFSYNEQFF
v_gene: TRBV7-9; abundance: .; d_gene: .; j_gene: TRBJ2-1; CDR3nt: TGTGCCAGCAGCTTAGCACCAGTCAATGAGCAGTTCTTC; CDR3aa: CASSLAPVNEQFF
v_gene: TRBV28; abundance: .; d_gene: .; j_gene: TRBJ1-2; CDR3nt: TGTGCCAGCAGTTCAGGGGAGGCCTATGGCTACACCTTC; CDR3aa: CASSSGEAYGYTF
v_gene: TRBV6-1; abundance: .; d_gene: TRBD2; j_gene: TRBJ2-3; CDR3nt: TGTGCCAGCCTTCTAGCGGGGTACACAGATACGCAGTATTTT; CDR3aa: CASLLAGYTDTQYF
v_gene: TRBV27; abundance: .; d_gene: .; j_gene: TRBJ2-7; CDR3nt: TGTGCCAGCAGTTTAGGCAGGGCAGTCCACGAGCAGTACTTC; CDR3aa: CASSLGRAVHEQYF
v_gene: TRBV7-3; abundance: .; d_gene: TRBD2; j_gene: TRBJ2-3; CDR3nt: TGTGCCAGCAGCTTAACTAGCGGGACAGATACGCAGTATTTT; CDR3aa: CASSLTSGTDTQYF
v_gene: TRBV7-8; abundance: once; d_gene: .; j_gene: TRBJ1-2; CDR3nt: TGTGCCAGCAGCCTTCGCGCCTGGCGATATGGCTACACCTTC; CDR3aa: CASSLRAWRYGYTF
v_gene: TRBV15; abundance: .; d_gene: TRBD2; j_gene: TRBJ2-3; CDR3nt: TGTGCCACCAGCAGCCCCAGGGGACTAGCGGGAGGCCCAGATACGCAGTATTTT; CDR3aa: CATSSPRGLAGGPDTQYF
v_gene: TRBV5-1; abundance: .; d_gene: .; j_gene: TRBJ2-2; CDR3nt: TGCGCCAGCAGCTTGTATGAGGGTGGCACCGGGGAGCTGTTTTTT; CDR3aa: CASSLYEGGTGELFF
v_gene: TRBV30; abundance: .; d_gene: .; j_gene: TRBJ2-1; CDR3nt: TGTGCCTGGAGTTGGGCGGGGAATGAGCAGTTCTTC; CDR3aa: CAWSWAGNEQFF
v_gene: TRBV2; abundance: .; d_gene: TRBD2; j_gene: TRBJ2-7; CDR3nt: TGTGCCAGCAGTGAACGGGGGACTAGCGAATCCTACGAGCAGTACTTC; CDR3aa: CASSERGTSESYEQYF